This TCR beta chain was identified in a study of CD8+ T cells in alopecia areata. This clone came up a few times. The same CDR3 arises from other DNA sequences in this sample as well. Sequencing relied on a cDNA template that was reverse transcribed from extracted RNA. Using immunoSEQ multiplex PCR, the repertoire was profiled, and TCRdb retains in-frame clones only, with some absent. The table has about 210,000 clones, about 64% seen once; the top ten hold 4% to 5%. Indicated treatment: oral pan-JAK inhibitor, 5-10 mg twice daily. The CDR3 sequence is 11 residues long. Germline V gives CDR1 SQVTM, CDR2 ANQGSEA. Trimming stripped 6 bases from V and 2 bases from J, with 8 bases between.

V is TRBV29-1 and J is TRBJ2-7; possible D gene TRBD2, 5 bases. This specimen was CD4+ T cells sorted from blood, taken at week 4, from a patient treated with tofacitinib. The clonotype was recovered from a human donor with alopecia areata. CDR3 sequence reads: CSVERAYEQYF. CDR3 DNA sequence: TGCAGCGTCGAGAGGGCCTACGAGCAGTACTTC.